These 16 T cell receptor beta chains originate from one sample sequenced in a study of blood T cell repertoires in COVID-19. Repertoires were generated with immunoSEQ multiplex PCR, while TCRdb's copy carries only in-frame clones and drops some. The top ten hold 10% of the sample, which has roughly 150,000 clones, about 87% seen once. The source material was peripheral blood. The origin of the receptors is an older woman with COVID-19, enrolled during active disease.

The V and J genes are TRBV19 and TRBJ1-4, with a weak D call TRBD1 (6 bases). Trimming took 9 bases from V and 7 from J, leaving 18 bases between them. This CDR3 is built from 14 residues. Germline lookup yields CDR1 LNHDA and CDR2 SQIVND (reference sequence). The CDR3 DNA sequence: TGTGCCAGCAGAGAGGGGGTTGGGGGTGAAAAACTGTTTTTT. This codes for CASREGVGGEKLFF.

The genes are TRBV7-9 and TRBJ2-3; the match to TRBD1 covers 7 bases. The CDR3 runs 15 residues. CDR1 and CDR2 (germline): SEHNR, FQNEAQ (reference sequence). V shed 4 bases, J shed 2 bases, and the junction held 6 bases outside the gene matches. CDR3 residues: CASSSWDSTTDTQYF. CDR3 nucleotide sequence: TGTGCCAGCAGCTCCTGGGACAGTACCACAGATACGCAGTATTTT.

The CDR3 loop is CAISGQGTSGGSGTYNEQFF. The CDR3 region has the DNA TGTGCCATCAGTGGTCAAGGAACTAGCGGGGGGTCCGGCACCTACAATGAGCAGTTCTTC. The gene calls are TRBV10-3 and TRBJ2-1; 12 bases map to TRBD2. J lost 2 bases, V lost 4 bases, and 15 bases had no gene match. CDR3 length: 20 amino acids. Germline CDR1 reads ENHRY; CDR2 reads SYGVKD.

The rearrangement links TRBV7-2 to TRBJ1-4, with TRBD1 identical over 8 bases. The V segment lost 1 base and the J segment 7 bases; nucleotides outside the gene matches: 5. Germline V gene lookup returns CDR1 SGHTA and CDR2 FQGNSA. The CDR3 has 15 amino acids. This CDR3 reads CASSLGGTGPEKLFF. CDR3 bases: TGTGCCAGCAGCTTAGGGGGGACAGGTCCTGAAAAACTGTTTTTT.

The V gene is TRBV6-5, the J gene TRBJ1-1, with D maybe TRBD1 (6 bases). The CDR3 length is 13 residues. Trimming stripped 7 bases from V and 1 base from J, with 10 bases between. Germline CDR1 and CDR2: MNHEY and SVGAGI. In DNA, the CDR3 is TGTGCCAGCAAACCGACAGGGAACACTGAAGCTTTCTTT. Translated, it gives CASKPTGNTEAFF.

Only one count was recorded for this clone. This CDR3 reads CASSPDSFTEAFF. CDR3 sequence (DNA): TGTGCCAGCTCCCCGGACAGTTTCACTGAAGCTTTCTTT. The V and J genes are TRBV18 and TRBJ1-1; possibly TRBD1 for D (6 bases). The CDR3 runs to 13 residues. CDR1 and CDR2 from the germline V gene are KGHSH and LQKENI. V dropped 6 bases and J dropped 4 bases, with 12 bases sitting between them.

This clone came up once. The V gene is TRBV2, the J gene TRBJ1-1, with unresolved D. V lost 7 bases and J lost 8, with 17 bases in between. In germline, CDR1 is SNHLY, CDR2 FYNNEI. The CDR3 covers 13 residues. The CDR3 region is CASTLSEGAEAFF. The CDR3 DNA follows: TGTGCCAGCACCCTTTCGGAGGGAGCCGAAGCTTTCTTT.

The chain uses TRBV15 and TRBJ1-1; 8 bases are a match to TRBD1. Looked up from germline, CDR1 is LNHNV and CDR2 is YYDKDF (reference sequence). J gave up 4 bases and V 1 base, and 5 bases lay outside the gene matches. The CDR3 runs 15 residues. The CDR3 sequence: CATSRATGTGTEAFF. The DNA for the CDR3 is TGTGCCACCAGCAGAGCCACCGGGACAGGCACTGAAGCTTTCTTT.

A few counts support this clone. The chain recombines TRBV6-1 with TRBJ1-6, with D perhaps matching TRBD1 (6 bases). CDR1 and CDR2 from the germline V gene are MNHNS and SASEGT. The CDR3 totals 18 residues. V dropped 3 bases and J dropped 5 bases, with 20 bases sitting between them. Written as DNA, the CDR3 is TGTGCCAGCAGTGAGTGGCAGGGGATCTATAGCGATAATTCACCCCTCCACTTT. Protein: CASSEWQGIYSDNSPLHF.

CDR3 loop: CASSRQRGGDTQYF. CDR3 DNA sequence: TGTGCCAGCAGCCGGCAGCGGGGGGGGGATACGCAGTATTTT. The rearrangement joins TRBV2 to TRBJ2-3, with 10 positions matching TRBD2. Germline V lookup: CDR1 SNHLY, CDR2 FYNNEI. Trimming removed 6 bases from V and 6 bases from J; junction bases left unmatched: 6. This CDR3 comprises 14 residues.

The chain couples TRBV18 to TRBJ2-2, with TRBD1 as a possible D gene (6 bases). Germline V CDR1 and CDR2: KGHSH, LQKENI. The CDR3 has 16 amino acids. V was trimmed by 3 bases and J by 4 bases, leaving 15 bases between them. CDR3 residues: CASSPLTGFLTGELFF. Written as DNA, the CDR3 is TGTGCCAGCTCACCGCTGACAGGTTTTCTCACCGGGGAGCTGTTTTTT.

V and J are TRBV13 and TRBJ1-1; D is undetermined. V shed 1 base and J shed 0 bases, with 6 bases lying between them. Germline V gives CDR1 PRHDT, CDR2 FYEKMQ (reference sequence). The CDR3 extends over 14 amino acids. CDR3 residues: CASSLAGLNTEAFF. Here the CDR3 DNA reads TGTGCCAGCAGCTTAGCGGGATTGAACACTGAAGCTTTCTTT.

Here the CDR3 DNA reads TGTGCCAGCAGCCAGACAGGGATGGGGAACACTGAAGCTTTCTTT. Amino acids: CASSQTGMGNTEAFF. The chain uses TRBV3-1 (or the pseudogene TRBV3-2) and TRBJ1-1; 7 nucleotides match TRBD1. Germline lookup yields CDR1 LGHDT and CDR2 YNNKEL (reference sequence). This CDR3 is 15 amino acids long. The trim removed 3 bases at V and 1 base at J, leaving 5 bases unmatched.

The genes are TRBV6-5 and TRBJ2-5; tentatively, D is TRBD2 (6 bases). The germline V gene has CDR1 MNHEY and CDR2 SVGAGI. CDR3 length: 15 amino acids. The germline V and J ends were trimmed by 0 bases and 5 bases, with 13 bases remaining between them. CDR3 coding DNA: TGTGCCAGCAGTTACTCCCCGGGCGGAGGGGAGACCCAGTACTTC. Translating gives CASSYSPGGGETQYF.

The chain employs TRBV2 and TRBJ2-1; 11 bases align to TRBD2. Germline CDR1 and CDR2: SNHLY and FYNNEI. Trimming cost V 1 base and J 11 bases; bases outside gene matches: 7. The CDR3 totals 15 residues. The CDR3 reads CASSEGLAGGYKQFF. CDR3 DNA: TGTGCCAGCAGTGAAGGGCTAGCGGGGGGCTATAAGCAGTTCTTC.

CDR3 coding DNA: TGTGCCAGCAGCCCCCGGACTAGTCGAAATGAGCAGTTCTTC. Its translation is CASSPRTSRNEQFF. The chain joins TRBV5-5 to TRBJ2-1; TRBD2 matches 7 bases. The V gene end was trimmed by 4 bases and the J gene end by 7 bases; junction bases not matched to a gene: 8. Germline lookup yields CDR1 SGHKS and CDR2 YYEKEE (reference sequence). The CDR3 runs 14 residues.